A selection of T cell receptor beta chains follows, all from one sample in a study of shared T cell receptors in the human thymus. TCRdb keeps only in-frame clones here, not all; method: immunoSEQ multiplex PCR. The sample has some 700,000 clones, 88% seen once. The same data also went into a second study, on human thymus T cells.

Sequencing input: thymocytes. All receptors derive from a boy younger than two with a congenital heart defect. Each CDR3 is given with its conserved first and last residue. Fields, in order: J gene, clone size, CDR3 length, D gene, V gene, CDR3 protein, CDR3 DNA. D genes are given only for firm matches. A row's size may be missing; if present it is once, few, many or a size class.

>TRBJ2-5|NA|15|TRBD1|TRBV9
CASSVAHRGQETQYF
TGTGCCAGCAGCGTAGCTCACAGGGGGCAAGAGACCCAGTACTTC
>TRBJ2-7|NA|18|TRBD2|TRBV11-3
CASSLCGTSGSDSYEQYF
TGTGCCAGCAGCCTGTGCGGGACTAGCGGGAGTGACTCCTACGAGCAGTACTTC
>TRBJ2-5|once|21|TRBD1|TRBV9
CASSPGGQGARLATPRLTQYF
TGTGCCAGCAGCCCCGGGGGCCAGGGGGCTAGGTTGGCGACCCCCCGATTGACCCAGTACTTC
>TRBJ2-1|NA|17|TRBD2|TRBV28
CASSLELAGYLCNEQFF
TGTGCCAGCAGTTTAGAACTAGCGGGATACCTCTGCAATGAGCAGTTCTTC
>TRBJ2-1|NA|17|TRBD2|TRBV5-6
CASSLDSGTSGTNEQFF
TGTGCCAGCAGCTTGGACTCCGGGACTAGCGGGACCAATGAGCAGTTCTTC
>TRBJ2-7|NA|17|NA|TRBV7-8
CASSLGAGGDSLYEQYF
TGTGCCAGCAGCTTAGGGGCCGGGGGGGACAGCCTGTACGAGCAGTACTTC
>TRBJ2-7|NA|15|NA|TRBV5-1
CASSLEPGYSYEQYF
TGCGCCAGCAGCTTGGAGCCGGGTTACTCCTACGAGCAGTACTTC
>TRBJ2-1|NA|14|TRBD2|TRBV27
CATSRRGEYNEQFF
TGTGCCACAAGCAGGCGGGGGGAATACAATGAGCAGTTCTTC
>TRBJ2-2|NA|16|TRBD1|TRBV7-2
CASSFWTGRNTGELFF
TGTGCCAGCAGCTTCTGGACAGGGCGGAACACCGGGGAGCTGTTTTTT
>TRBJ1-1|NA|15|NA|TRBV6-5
CASSLRDGGNTEAFF
TGTGCCAGCAGTCTTAGGGACGGGGGAAACACTGAAGCTTTCTTT
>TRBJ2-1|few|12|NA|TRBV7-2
CASSFGGGEQFF
TGTGCCAGCAGCTTCGGGGGTGGGGAGCAGTTCTTC
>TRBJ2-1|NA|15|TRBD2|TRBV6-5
CASSIAGVYHNEQFF
TGTGCCAGCAGCATCGCGGGGGTTTACCACAATGAGCAGTTCTTC
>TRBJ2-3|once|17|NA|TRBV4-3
CASSQDLQRASTDTQYF
TGCGCCAGCAGCCAAGATCTTCAGCGGGCTAGCACAGATACGCAGTATTTT
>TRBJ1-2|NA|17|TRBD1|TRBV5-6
CASSHDTDRASNYGYTF
TGTGCCAGCAGCCATGATACCGACAGGGCGTCCAACTATGGCTACACCTTC
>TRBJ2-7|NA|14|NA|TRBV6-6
CASSSGGVTYEQYF
TGTGCCAGCAGTTCCGGCGGAGTTACCTACGAGCAGTACTTC
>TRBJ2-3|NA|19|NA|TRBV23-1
CASSQLGGGDRVFPDTQYF
TGCGCCAGCAGTCAATTGGGAGGAGGTGACAGGGTATTCCCAGATACGCAGTATTTT
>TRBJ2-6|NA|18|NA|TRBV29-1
CSVVSLPGSLFGANVLTF
TGCAGCGTTGTTTCATTACCAGGCTCGCTCTTCGGGGCCAACGTCCTGACTTTC
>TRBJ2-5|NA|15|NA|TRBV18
CASSPPQGAGETQYF
TGTGCCAGCTCACCTCCACAGGGTGCAGGAGAGACCCAGTACTTC
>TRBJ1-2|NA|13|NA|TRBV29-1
CSVEGSQGGGYTF
TGCAGCGTTGAGGGATCCCAGGGAGGGGGCTACACCTTC
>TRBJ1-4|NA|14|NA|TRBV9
CASSVGLPPEKLFF
TGTGCCAGCAGCGTAGGTCTACCCCCCGAAAAACTGTTTTTT
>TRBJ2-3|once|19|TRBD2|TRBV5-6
CASSLGLAGGPRSSDTQYF
TGTGCCAGCAGCTTGGGTCTAGCGGGAGGGCCTAGAAGTTCAGATACGCAGTATTTT
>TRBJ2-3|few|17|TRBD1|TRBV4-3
CASSQELETGDTDTQYF
TGCGCCAGCAGCCAAGAGTTGGAGACAGGGGACACAGATACGCAGTATTTT
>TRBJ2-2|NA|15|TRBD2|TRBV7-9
CASSLRREGRGELFF
TGTGCCAGCAGCCTCAGGCGGGAGGGACGCGGGGAGCTGTTTTTT
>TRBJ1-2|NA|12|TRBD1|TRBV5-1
CASRDRGGGYTF
TGCGCCAGTAGGGACAGGGGAGGCGGCTACACCTTC
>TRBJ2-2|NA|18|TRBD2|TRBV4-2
CASSPPGTSASNTGELFF
TGTGCCAGCAGCCCACCCGGGACTAGCGCGTCGAACACCGGGGAGCTGTTTTTT
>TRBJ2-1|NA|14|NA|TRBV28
CASSLRGGQGEQFF
TGTGCCAGCAGTCTCCGTGGGGGCCAGGGTGAGCAGTTCTTC
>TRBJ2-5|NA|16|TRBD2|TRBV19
CASSIKLAGVQETQYF
TGTGCCAGTAGTATAAAGCTAGCGGGCGTCCAAGAGACCCAGTACTTC
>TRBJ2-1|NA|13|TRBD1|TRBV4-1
CASSARQGTEQFF
TGCGCCAGCAGCGCACGACAGGGGACTGAGCAGTTCTTC
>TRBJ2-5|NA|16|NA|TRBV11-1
CASSTVVGGYQETQYF
TGTGCCAGCAGCACCGTGGTAGGGGGTTACCAAGAGACCCAGTACTTC
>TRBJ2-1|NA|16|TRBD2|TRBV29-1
CSVEVLAGVPYNEQFF
TGCAGCGTTGAAGTCCTAGCGGGAGTTCCCTACAATGAGCAGTTCTTC
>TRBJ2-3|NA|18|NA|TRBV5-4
CASSLEMGKWEVTDTQYF
TGTGCCAGCAGCTTGGAGATGGGTAAATGGGAGGTCACAGATACGCAGTATTTT
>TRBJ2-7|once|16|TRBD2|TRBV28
CASSFSWGGRSYEQYF
TGTGCCAGCAGTTTCTCTTGGGGGGGACGCTCCTACGAGCAGTACTTC
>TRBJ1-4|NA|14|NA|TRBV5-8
CASSLPGRAEKLFF
TGTGCCAGCAGCCTCCCCGGCAGGGCTGAAAAACTGTTTTTT
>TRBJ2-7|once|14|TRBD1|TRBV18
CASSPRDRGPEQYF
TGTGCCAGCTCACCCCGGGACAGGGGACCCGAGCAGTACTTC
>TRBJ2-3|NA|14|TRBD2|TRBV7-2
CASSPGRGTDTQYF
TGTGCCAGCAGCCCGGGGCGGGGGACAGATACGCAGTATTTT
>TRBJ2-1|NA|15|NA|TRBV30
CACRRDTLRDNEQFF
TGTGCCTGCCGCCGGGACACCCTTAGGGACAATGAGCAGTTCTTC
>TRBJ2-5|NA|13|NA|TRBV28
CASRLDRQETQYF
TGTGCCAGCAGACTCGACAGGCAAGAGACCCAGTACTTC
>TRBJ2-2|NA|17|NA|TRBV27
CASTKKGPSENTGELFF
TGTGCCAGCACCAAAAAGGGTCCTAGCGAGAACACCGGGGAGCTGTTTTTT
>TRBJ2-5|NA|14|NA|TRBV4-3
CASSQELAGETQYF
TGCGCCAGCAGCCAAGAATTGGCCGGGGAGACCCAGTACTTC
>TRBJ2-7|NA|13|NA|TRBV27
CASSLMGGPEQYF
TGTGCCAGCAGTTTGATGGGGGGGCCCGAGCAGTACTTC
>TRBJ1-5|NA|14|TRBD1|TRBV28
CASRDRVGNQPQHF
TGTGCCAGCAGGGACAGGGTTGGGAATCAGCCCCAGCATTTT
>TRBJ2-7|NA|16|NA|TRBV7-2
CASSPQVRNLPYEQYF
TGTGCCAGCAGCCCCCAGGTTAGGAACCTGCCCTACGAGCAGTACTTC
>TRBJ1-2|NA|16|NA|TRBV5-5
CASSLGGLDVNYGYTF
TGTGCCAGCAGCTTGGGGGGGCTGGACGTAAACTATGGCTACACCTTC
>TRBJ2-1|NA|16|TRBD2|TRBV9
CASSGETSGRADEQFF
TGTGCCAGCAGCGGAGAGACTAGCGGGAGGGCCGATGAGCAGTTCTTC
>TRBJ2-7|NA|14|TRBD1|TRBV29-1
CSVRGQGRPYEQYF
TGCAGCGTTCGGGGACAGGGAAGACCCTACGAGCAGTACTTC
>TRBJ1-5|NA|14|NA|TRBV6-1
CASRNFGSNQPQHF
TGTGCCAGCAGGAACTTTGGTAGCAATCAGCCCCAGCATTTT
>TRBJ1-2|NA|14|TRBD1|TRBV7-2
CASSLADREGGYTF
TGTGCCAGCAGCTTAGCCGACAGGGAAGGTGGCTACACCTTC
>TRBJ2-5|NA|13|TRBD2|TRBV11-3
CASSRDYSKTQYF
TGTGCCAGCAGCCGGGACTATAGCAAGACCCAGTACTTC
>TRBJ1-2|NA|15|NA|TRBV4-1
CASSSGKTETHGYTF
TGCGCCAGCAGCTCCGGGAAGACGGAAACACATGGCTACACCTTC
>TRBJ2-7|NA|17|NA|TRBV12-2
CASRLSSFRGISYEQYF
TGTGCAAGTCGCCTATCCTCCTTTCGAGGGATCTCCTACGAGCAGTACTTC
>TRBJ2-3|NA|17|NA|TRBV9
CASSASTSLLAIDTQYF
TGTGCCAGCAGCGCCTCTACTAGCCTGCTAGCTATAGATACGCAGTATTTT
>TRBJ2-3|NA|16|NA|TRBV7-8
CASSWSRDVGTDTQYF
TGTGCCAGCAGCTGGTCACGGGATGTTGGGACAGATACGCAGTATTTT
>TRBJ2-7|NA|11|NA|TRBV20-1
CSARLVYEQYF
TGCAGTGCTAGACTAGTCTACGAGCAGTACTTC
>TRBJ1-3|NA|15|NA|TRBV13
CASSFPSSSGNTIYF
TGTGCCAGCAGCTTTCCCTCTAGCTCTGGAAACACCATATATTTT
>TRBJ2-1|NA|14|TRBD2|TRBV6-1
CASSGLAGGPSEFF
TGTGCCAGCAGTGGACTAGCGGGAGGGCCGTCGGAGTTCTTC